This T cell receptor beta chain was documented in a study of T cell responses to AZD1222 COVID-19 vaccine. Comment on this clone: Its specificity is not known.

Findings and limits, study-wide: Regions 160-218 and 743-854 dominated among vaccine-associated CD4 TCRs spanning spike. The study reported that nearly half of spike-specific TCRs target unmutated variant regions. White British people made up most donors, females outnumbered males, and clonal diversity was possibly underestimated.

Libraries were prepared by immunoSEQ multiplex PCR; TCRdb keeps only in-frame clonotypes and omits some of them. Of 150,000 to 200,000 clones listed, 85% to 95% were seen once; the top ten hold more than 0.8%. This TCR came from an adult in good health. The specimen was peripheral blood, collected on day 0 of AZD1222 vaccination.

The CDR3 sequence is CASSSTGGLTNEKLFF. CDR3 in DNA: TGTGCCAGCAGCTCCACAGGGGGGCTAACTAATGAAAAACTGTTTTTT. V gene TRBV7-9 combines with J gene TRBJ1-4, with 8 nucleotides matching TRBD1. The CDR3 is made up of 16 amino acids. With V trimmed by 4 bases and J by 1 base, 5 bases remained unmatched. Per germline, CDR1 SEHNR and CDR2 FQNEAQ (reference sequence).